The 32 T cell receptor beta chains reported below all come from one sample, sequenced in a study of beta chain features in type 1 diabetes. The antigens these receptors bind are not known. Expressed TCRB transcripts were sequenced, since all the RNA that had been isolated was reverse transcribed. Using immunoSEQ multiplex PCR, the repertoire was profiled, and TCRdb retains in-frame clones only, with some absent. The table shows 250,000 or so clones, with roughly 20% occurring only once. Regarding the study as a whole: Shorter TCRB CDR3s, moderately but significantly so, were found in Type 1 diabetes patients in all four CD4+ subsets.

The sample consisted of naive CD4+ T cells from blood. Every receptor here comes from a woman aged 40 to 50 with type 1 diabetes.

This chain uses TRBV11-2 with TRBJ2-3, with D perhaps TRBD2 (6 bases). The CDR3 loop spans 16 amino acids. Trimming pared 1 base from V and 0 bases from J, leaving 11 bases between. Germline V CDR1 and CDR2: SGHAT, FQNNGV. This CDR3 reads CASSLGGLASTDTQYF. The CDR3 DNA is TGTGCCAGCAGCTTAGGGGGACTGGCTAGCACAGATACGCAGTATTTT.

The rearrangement links TRBV7-2 to TRBJ1-6; TRBD1 matches at 8 bases. The ends lost 2 bases at V and 8 bases at J; junction bases unmatched: 5. The V gene's germline CDR1 is SGHTA and CDR2 FQGNSA. The CDR3 totals 15 residues. CDR3 residues: CASSLQGARDSPLHF. The CDR3 DNA sequence: TGTGCCAGCAGCTTACAGGGGGCGCGGGATTCACCCCTCCACTTT.

This clone was seen more than once but under ten times. In nucleotides, the CDR3 is TGCGCCAGCAGCTTGCCAGCGGACCCTAGCACAGATACGCAGTATTTT. Residues: CASSLPADPSTDTQYF. V gene TRBV5-1 combines with J gene TRBJ2-3; D might be TRBD2 (5 bases). The CDR3 extends over 16 amino acids. Looked up from germline, CDR1 is SGHRS and CDR2 is YFSETQ. V was trimmed by 1 base and J by 0 bases, leaving 12 bases between them.

The J gene is TRBJ2-1, the V gene TRBV9; D gene unclear. With 4 bases removed from V and 2 bases from J, the gap between germline ends came to 7 bases. The germline V gene has CDR1 SGDLS and CDR2 YYNGEE. The CDR3 has 13 residues. The CDR3 sequence: CASSSAPYNEQFF. The CDR3 region has the DNA TGTGCCAGCAGCAGCGCTCCCTACAATGAGCAGTTCTTC.

This clone was observed a few times. The gene calls are TRBV2 and TRBJ1-3; D is uncertain. The germline V gene has CDR1 SNHLY and CDR2 FYNNEI. Trimming cost V 5 bases and J 5 bases, with 10 bases left between them. The CDR3 covers 13 residues. The CDR3 DNA is TGTGCCAGCAGTTCTTCCCCCCGAAACACCATATATTTT. This codes for CASSSSPRNTIYF.

The rearrangement links TRBV29-1 to TRBJ1-1; 7 positions agree with TRBD1. Trimming at V came to 6 bases and at J to 2 bases, leaving 6 bases not matched to a gene. CDR3 size: 13 residues. Looked up from germline, CDR1 is SQVTM and CDR2 is ANQGSEA. The CDR3 bases are TGCAGCGTCGCCCGGGACAGCAACACTGAAGCTTTCTTT. Its translation: CSVARDSNTEAFF.

This sequence joins TRBV4-3 and TRBJ2-1, with TRBD1 identical over 8 bases. Unmatched junction bases numbered 2, after V lost 0 bases and J lost 1 base. Per germline, CDR1 LGHNA and CDR2 YSLEER. The CDR3 length is 16 residues. CDR3 region: CASSQERTGSYNEQFF. CDR3 sequence (DNA): TGCGCCAGCAGCCAAGAAAGGACAGGGTCCTACAATGAGCAGTTCTTC.

This rearrangement joins TRBV9 to TRBJ1-5; D is unresolved. The CDR3 covers 15 residues. CDR1 SGDLS and CDR2 YYNGEE come from the germline V gene. The V gene lost 0 bases and the J gene lost 4 bases, with 11 bases spanning the gap. In nucleotides, the CDR3 is TGTGCCAGCAGCGTAGAAGACACCCTTAATCAGCCCCAGCATTTT. Its translation: CASSVEDTLNQPQHF.

This clone has a handful of counts. This chain uses TRBV5-1 with TRBJ1-1; 8 bases agree with TRBD1. With 7 bases clipped from V and 2 bases from J, the junction kept 7 bases outside the gene matches. This CDR3 comprises 14 residues. CDR1 and CDR2 (germline): SGHRS, YFSETQ. CDR3 region: CASGEQGGNTEAFF. The CDR3 DNA reads TGCGCCAGCGGCGAACAGGGGGGAAACACTGAAGCTTTCTTT.

This clone was counted only a few times. The chain recombines TRBV7-2 with TRBJ1-1; D is unresolved. Germline V gene lookup returns CDR1 SGHTA and CDR2 FQGNSA. Trimming took off 3 bases at V and 11 bases at J, with 19 bases between the two ends. The CDR3 totals 14 residues. The CDR3 here is CASSFLTLTREAFF. Written as DNA, the CDR3 is TGTGCCAGCAGCTTCCTCACCCTCACGCGGGAGGCTTTCTTT.

V is TRBV29-1 and J is TRBJ2-5; possibly TRBD2 for D (5 bases). This CDR3 contains 12 residues. Germline-derived CDR1 and CDR2 are SQVTM and ANQGSEA. The ends were cut back, 3 bases at V and 11 bases at J, with 16 bases in the middle. The CDR3 DNA reads as TGCAGCGTTGAGGGATTCGAGGGAGAGCAGTACTTC. This gives the protein CSVEGFEGEQYF. The complete variable domain, with remaining parts taken from reference TRBV29-1 and TRBJ2-5, reads SAVISQKPSRDICQRGTSLTIQCQVDSQVTMMFWYRQQPGQSLTLIATANQGSEATYESGFVIDKFPISRPNLTFSTLTVSNMSPEDSSIYLCSVEGFEGEQYFGPGTRLLVL.

There are a few counts of this clone. The rearrangement links TRBV5-1 to TRBJ2-7, with D unclear. From germline, CDR1 is SGHRS and CDR2 YFSETQ. Trimming cost V 0 bases and J 5 bases, with 9 bases left between them. CDR3 length equals 13 residues. The chain's CDR3 is CASSLGTDNEQYF. The CDR3 DNA reads as TGCGCCAGCAGCTTGGGAACAGACAACGAGCAGTACTTC. Full variable domain (rest looked up from reference TRBV5-1 and TRBJ2-7): KAGVTQTPRYLIKTRGQQVTLSCSPISGHRSVSWYQQTPGQGLQFLFEYFSETQRNKGNFPGRFSGRQFSNSRSEMNVSTLELGDSALYLCASSLGTDNEQYFGPGTRLTVT.

The chain uses TRBV2 and TRBJ1-3, with 8 nucleotides matching TRBD1. V trimming: 10 bases; J trimming: 7 bases; junction bases outside the gene matches: 12. The CDR3 contains 14 residues. Germline CDR1 and CDR2: SNHLY and FYNNEI. The CDR3 is CATLGQAGRNTIYF. CDR3 DNA sequence: TGTGCCACCCTGGGACAGGCCGGTCGTAACACCATATATTTT.

The table lists this clone with a count of one. The same CDR3 also results from other DNA sequences found in this sample. The gene calls are TRBV6-6 and TRBJ2-3; TRBD1 agrees at 11 bases. V lost 4 bases, J lost 6 bases, and 3 bases stayed unmatched. The CDR3 totals 14 residues. CDR1 MNHNY and CDR2 SVGAGI come from the germline V gene (reference sequence). The CDR3 sequence: CASSSGQGGDTQYF. CDR3 DNA sequence: TGTGCCAGCAGTTCGGGACAGGGGGGCGATACGCAGTATTTT.

This clone came up a few times. V gene TRBV28 combines with J gene TRBJ2-6, with D hard to call. This CDR3 has 14 amino acids. Germline V gene lookup returns CDR1 MDHEN and CDR2 SYDVKM. Deletions cut 6 bases from V and 0 bases from J, with 6 bases between. The CDR3 DNA sequence: TGTGCCAGCAGGACGGGCTCTGGGGCCAACGTCCTGACTTTC. Protein product: CASRTGSGANVLTF. Supplemented by reference TRBV28 and TRBJ2-6, the full variable domain reads DVKVTQSSRYLVKRTGEKVFLECVQDMDHENMFWYRQDPGLGLRLIYFSYDVKMKEKGDIPEGYSVSREKKERFSLILESASTNQTSMYLCASRTGSGANVLTFGAGSRLTVL.

This clone was seen more than once but under ten times. This chain connects TRBV23-1 to TRBJ1-2; possibly TRBD1 for D (5 bases). TRBV23-1 is given ORF status, its function remaining uncertain. CDR3 size: 11 residues. The CDR3 here is CADRSNYGYTF. CDR3 sequence (DNA): TGCGCAGACAGATCTAACTATGGCTACACCTTC.

This clone was detected only a few times. The gene calls are TRBV7-9 and TRBJ1-1; maybe TRBD1 (5 bases). Germline-derived CDR1 and CDR2 are SEHNR and FQNEAQ (reference sequence). This CDR3 spans 14 amino acids. Deletions cut 2 bases from V and 3 bases from J, with 10 bases between. CDR3 region: CASSLIGEDTEAFF. The CDR3 DNA is TGTGCCAGCAGCTTAATAGGGGAGGACACTGAAGCTTTCTTT.

The V gene is TRBV4-3, the J gene TRBJ2-7; TRBD2 matches 7 bases. The trim removed 2 bases at V and 0 bases at J, leaving 7 bases unmatched. Germline V gives CDR1 LGHNA, CDR2 YSLEER. The CDR3 covers 16 residues. DNA for the CDR3: TGCGCCAGCAGCCAAATGCTAGCGGTGAGCTCCTACGAGCAGTACTTC. It yields the protein CASSQMLAVSSYEQYF.

CDR3 DNA sequence: TGCAGCGTTAGGACACTCTGGGGTGAAAAACTGTTTTTT. Translating it yields CSVRTLWGEKLFF. The chain has TRBV29-1 and TRBJ1-4, with TRBD1 as a possible D gene (5 bases). The length of the CDR3 is 13 residues. Per germline, CDR1 SQVTM and CDR2 ANQGSEA. The V end lost 5 bases, the J end lost 7 bases, and 14 bases lay between the germline ends. Supplemented by reference TRBV29-1 and TRBJ1-4, the full variable domain reads SAVISQKPSRDICQRGTSLTIQCQVDSQVTMMFWYRQQPGQSLTLIATANQGSEATYESGFVIDKFPISRPNLTFSTLTVSNMSPEDSSIYLCSVRTLWGEKLFFGSGTQLSVL.

The V call is TRBV18, the J call TRBJ2-1; D is perhaps TRBD2 (5 bases). The CDR3 extends over 15 amino acids. V lost 3 bases, J lost 4 bases, and 13 bases lay in between. In germline, CDR1 is KGHSH, CDR2 LQKENI. The CDR3 spells CASSPAVEGYNEQFF. As DNA, the CDR3 is TGTGCCAGCTCACCCGCCGTTGAGGGATACAATGAGCAGTTCTTC.

Points on this clone: This same CDR3 is encoded by further DNA sequences in the sample. The J gene is TRBJ1-5, the V gene TRBV7-2; TRBD1 matches at 7 bases. Germline V gene data show CDR1 as SGHTA and CDR2 as FQGNSA. The V segment lost 1 base and the J segment 4 bases; nucleotides outside the gene matches: 1. CDR3 length equals 14 residues. This chain's CDR3 is CASSLDRGNQPQHF. Here the CDR3 DNA reads TGTGCCAGCAGCTTAGACAGGGGAAATCAGCCCCAGCATTTT.

This clone was seen a handful of times. The chain combines TRBV30 with TRBJ1-1; D is perhaps TRBD1 (6 bases). Germline-derived CDR1 and CDR2 are GTSNPN and SVGIG (reference sequence). The CDR3 totals 13 residues. V lost 1 base, J lost 5 bases, and 11 bases lay in between. CDR3 sequence reads: CAWSEQGGTEAFF. In DNA, the CDR3 is TGTGCCTGGAGTGAACAGGGTGGGACTGAAGCTTTCTTT.

The chain uses TRBV28 and TRBJ2-7; 8 nucleotides agree with TRBD1. The V and J ends lost 3 bases and 5 bases, in that order; junction bases with no gene match: 9. CDR1 MDHEN and CDR2 SYDVKM come from the germline V gene. CDR3 size: 15 residues. CDR3 nucleotide sequence: TGTGCCAGCAGTTTGAGGCAGGGGGCCGGAGACGAGCAGTACTTC. It encodes CASSLRQGAGDEQYF. The full variable domain, in which reference TRBV28 and TRBJ2-7 provide the parts outside the CDR3, is DVKVTQSSRYLVKRTGEKVFLECVQDMDHENMFWYRQDPGLGLRLIYFSYDVKMKEKGDIPEGYSVSREKKERFSLILESASTNQTSMYLCASSLRQGAGDEQYFGPGTRLTVT.

This clone was counted only a few times. The chain joins TRBV19 to TRBJ2-2; D is unclear. The V gene lost 1 base and the J gene lost 4 bases, with 7 bases spanning the gap. Germline CDR1 is LNHDA and CDR2 is SQIVND (reference sequence). This CDR3 is 14 amino acids long. The CDR3 is CASSIVRSTGELFF. As DNA, the CDR3 is TGTGCCAGTAGTATAGTTAGGAGCACCGGGGAGCTGTTTTTT.

This clone appeared a few times. This chain links TRBV27 with TRBJ1-1; D is possibly TRBD1 (5 bases). The CDR3 extends over 14 amino acids. Deletions cut 5 bases from V and 0 bases from J, with 10 bases between. Germline values: CDR1 MNHEY, CDR2 SMNVEV (reference sequence). Written as DNA, the CDR3 is TGTGCCAGCAGTCCCGACAGCATGAACACTGAAGCTTTCTTT. Protein sequence: CASSPDSMNTEAFF.

This clone was observed a handful of times. The chain joins TRBV29-1 to TRBJ2-1, with TRBD2 identical over 7 bases. J was trimmed by 2 bases and V by 7 bases; bases with no gene match: 5. CDR3 length: 13 amino acids. Germline CDR1 and CDR2: SQVTM and ANQGSEA. For the CDR3, the DNA is TGCAGCGAGGCTAGCGGCACCTACAATGAGCAGTTCTTC. It translates to CSEASGTYNEQFF.

This clone was seen only a few times. CDR3 nucleotides: TGTGCCAGCAGCGTTACCGCGGGTGGCTACACCTTC. This gives the protein CASSVTAGGYTF. V gene TRBV9 combines with J gene TRBJ1-2; D not certain. Germline lookup yields CDR1 SGDLS and CDR2 YYNGEE. The CDR3 consists of 12 residues. V lost 2 bases and J lost 7, with 9 bases in between. Together with reference TRBV9 and TRBJ1-2, the CDR3 gives the full variable domain: DSGVTQTPKHLITATGQRVTLRCSPRSGDLSVYWYQQSLDQGLQFLIQYYNGEERAKGNILERFSAQQFPDLHSELNLSSLELGDSALYFCASSVTAGGYTFGSGTRLTVV.

The V and J genes are TRBV19 and TRBJ2-7; 7 bases match TRBD2. With V trimmed by 7 bases and J by 2 bases, 8 bases remained unmatched. Germline V gives CDR1 LNHDA, CDR2 SQIVND (reference sequence). The CDR3 extends over 14 amino acids. The CDR3 sequence: CASKRDREAYEQYF. In DNA, the CDR3 is TGTGCCAGTAAGAGGGACCGGGAGGCCTACGAGCAGTACTTC.

This chain connects TRBV4-1 to TRBJ2-1; TRBD1 might be the D (5 bases). The CDR3 runs 15 residues. V was trimmed by 3 bases and J by 9 bases, leaving 18 bases between them. Germline V gives CDR1 MGHRA, CDR2 YSYEKL. In DNA, the CDR3 is TGCGCCAGCAGCCAGAGACAGTTGTCCCGCGGTGAGCAGTTCTTC. Protein product: CASSQRQLSRGEQFF.

The genes are TRBV9 and TRBJ1-5; TRBD1 is a possible D gene (5 bases). Germline V CDR1 and CDR2: SGDLS, YYNGEE. The V end lost 2 bases, the J end lost 5 bases, and 14 bases lay between the germline ends. CDR3 length: 15 residues. The CDR3 sequence: CASSVGGIADQPQHF. The CDR3 region has the DNA TGTGCCAGCAGCGTCGGGGGGATTGCCGATCAGCCCCAGCATTTT.

The V gene is TRBV18, the J gene TRBJ1-5, with D tentatively TRBD1 (6 bases). The CDR3 covers 14 residues. V shed 6 bases and J shed 3 bases, with 12 bases lying between them. CDR1 is KGHSH and CDR2 is LQKENI in the germline V gene. CDR3 residues: CASSEQGANQPQHF. CDR3 nucleotide sequence: TGTGCCAGCTCGGAACAGGGAGCCAATCAGCCCCAGCATTTT.

This clone was detected a few times. The genes are TRBV29-1 and TRBJ1-2; 7 nucleotides match TRBD1. CDR1 and CDR2 from the germline V gene are SQVTM and ANQGSEA. V shed 3 bases and J 4 bases; nucleotides not matched to a gene: 5. This CDR3 contains 13 residues. The CDR3 region has the DNA TGCAGCGTTGAGCTTCCAGGGGGCTATGGCTACACCTTC. This sequence encodes CSVELPGGYGYTF.